This TCR beta chain was retrieved from a study of blood T cell repertoires in COVID-19. From germline, CDR1 is SGHTA and CDR2 FQGTGA. Trimming left V 2 bases short and J 5 bases short, with 18 bases between. This CDR3 comprises 16 residues. Profiled with immunoSEQ multiplex PCR; TCRdb holds only in-frame clones, not every one. The table lists almost 250,000 clones, approximately 86% of them singletons, with under 2% in the top ten. This TCR was recovered from a woman aged 55 to 70 who had recovered from COVID-19. Source material: peripheral blood. The chain links TRBV7-3 to TRBJ2-5; possibly TRBD1 for D (6 bases). The CDR3 DNA follows: TGTGCCAGCAGCTTAGCGGGCAGGGGCGGATTGGAGACCCAGTACTTC. Translating it yields CASSLAGRGGLETQYF.